A single sample is the source of the 27 T cell receptor beta chains below, sequenced in a study of a mutant IDH1 vaccine in newly diagnosed glioma (dated by TCRdb to the early 2020s). Their antigen targets remain unknown. The library was made by the immunoSEQ multiplex PCR assay. The table comes from immuneACCESS by way of TCRdb, which keeps in-frame sequences with V and J called. Part of the clones is missing from these tables; in studies checked, under half for an unresolved V gene and the rest for unknown reasons. A total of tens of thousands of clones appear in this sample, about 80% of them only once. Approximately 3.1% of the sample belongs to the ten largest clones. The time point label, as the study defines it: week 5, during vaccination. Each vaccine dose, consisting of 300 ug of a 20-mer mutant IDH1 peptide in Montanide, was administered subcutaneously with topical imiquimod. Source: PBMCs, taken from a glioma patient whose treatment included an IDH1 peptide vaccine. Source of these receptors: a woman aged 18-35 years with glioma. Some clones in this sample may be carry-over from other donors' samples.

This chain links TRBV7-2 with TRBJ1-2; 10 nucleotides align to TRBD1. CDR1 is SGHTA and CDR2 is FQGNSA in the germline V gene. The J segment lost 14 bases and the V segment lost 5 bases, leaving 17 bases of the junction unmatched. The CDR3 covers 15 residues. CDR3: CASSIPGQGQGRGTF. CDR3 nucleotide sequence: TGTGCCAGCAGCATTCCGGGACAGGGGCAGGGGCGAGGGACCTTC.

The chain recombines TRBV9 with TRBJ1-3, with no clear D. The V gene's germline CDR1 is SGDLS and CDR2 YYNGEE. V gave up 3 bases and J gave up 2 bases, with 9 bases separating them. The CDR3 consists of 14 residues. CDR3 in DNA: TGTGCCAGCAGCGAACCGGGTCCTGGAAACACCATATATTTT. Translating it yields CASSEPGPGNTIYF.

The chain carries TRBV7-9 and TRBJ1-3; maybe TRBD1 (6 bases). This CDR3 has 15 amino acids. Germline values: CDR1 SEHNR, CDR2 FQNEAQ (reference sequence). With 5 bases removed from V and 4 bases from J, the gap between germline ends came to 15 bases. CDR3 loop: CASSVGGGSGNTIYF. The CDR3 region has the DNA TGTGCCAGCAGCGTAGGGGGGGGCTCAGGAAACACCATATATTTT.

The chain carries TRBV5-1 and TRBJ1-5; D is ambiguous. The germline V and J ends were trimmed by 0 bases and 0 bases, with 22 bases remaining between them. The CDR3 contains 20 residues. From germline, CDR1 is SGHRS and CDR2 YFSETQ. CDR3 in amino acids: CASSLGNPGPRLHSNQPQHF. The CDR3 coding sequence is TGCGCCAGCAGCTTGGGAAATCCAGGTCCTAGGCTCCATAGCAATCAGCCCCAGCATTTT.

In its sample, this clone was seen once. The chain combines TRBV14 with TRBJ1-2; 10 bases are a match to TRBD1. In germline, CDR1 is SGHDN, CDR2 FVKESK. The CDR3 length is 15 residues. Trimming at V came to 4 bases and at J to 4 bases, leaving 6 bases not matched to a gene. CDR3 sequence: CASSPWTGGGYGYTF. Written as DNA, the CDR3 is TGTGCCAGCAGCCCCTGGACAGGGGGGGGCTATGGCTACACCTTC. Based on the CDR3 plus reference TRBV14 and TRBJ1-2, the full variable domain is EAGVTQFPSHSVIEKGQTVTLRCDPISGHDNLYWYRRVMGKEIKFLLHFVKESKQDESGMPNNRFLAERTGGTYSTLKVQPAELEDSGVYFCASSPWTGGGYGYTFGSGTRLTVV.

In its sample, this clone was seen a few times. The chain carries TRBV10-3 and TRBJ2-1, with 12 bases aligning to TRBD2. The CDR3 totals 16 residues. The V gene end was trimmed by 0 bases and the J gene end by 9 bases; junction bases not matched to a gene: 6. CDR1 is ENHRY and CDR2 is SYGVKD in the germline V gene. CDR3 sequence (DNA): TGTGCCATCAGTGAGTCCGCTAGCGGGAGGGCGGTTGAGCAGTTCTTC. This gives the protein CAISESASGRAVEQFF.

The V gene is TRBV5-6, the J gene TRBJ1-3; D unclear. CDR3 length equals 13 residues. CDR1 is SGHDT, CDR2 YYEEEE, per germline. V lost 6 bases to trimming and J lost 0 bases, with 7 bases between them. This chain's CDR3 is CASTIRSGNTIYF. CDR3 in DNA: TGTGCCAGCACGATTCGCTCTGGAAACACCATATATTTT.

The chain has TRBV5-1 and TRBJ2-3; D is uncertain. CDR3 length: 15 amino acids. Trimming shortened V by 0 bases and J by 0 bases, and 8 bases separated the two germline ends. The germline CDR1 and CDR2 sequences are SGHRS and YFSETQ. CDR3 in DNA: TGCGCCAGCAGCTTGGTTGCGGCTAGCACAGATACGCAGTATTTT. The encoded protein is CASSLVAASTDTQYF.

V gene TRBV5-1 combines with J gene TRBJ1-3; the D is unclear. Germline values: CDR1 SGHRS, CDR2 YFSETQ. V was cut by 4 bases and J by 1 base, with 15 bases left in between. The CDR3 spans 16 residues. For the CDR3, the DNA is TGCGCCAGCAGCGTCCGCGGACTGGCTTCTGGAAACACCATATATTTT. Translated, it gives CASSVRGLASGNTIYF.

This chain joins TRBV9 and TRBJ1-4, with TRBD1 matching over 7 bases. This CDR3 contains 15 residues. The trim removed 3 bases at V and 4 bases at J, leaving 6 bases unmatched. Germline V gene sequence: CDR1 SGDLS, CDR2 YYNGEE. The CDR3 loop reads CASSAPTGRNEKLFF. The CDR3 nucleotides read TGTGCCAGCAGCGCCCCGACAGGGCGTAATGAAAAACTGTTTTTT.

CDR3 in DNA: TGCGCCAGCAGCCAAGAGCCCAGCGGGAGCTACGAGCAGTACTTC. Translated, it gives CASSQEPSGSYEQYF. The V gene is TRBV4-1, the J gene TRBJ2-7; TRBD2 matches 8 bases. The CDR3 has 15 residues. The germline V gene has CDR1 MGHRA and CDR2 YSYEKL. The V segment lost 0 bases and the J segment 3 bases; nucleotides outside the gene matches: 4.

The chain has TRBV9 and TRBJ1-1; D uncertain. Germline loops: CDR1 SGDLS, CDR2 YYNGEE. This CDR3 is built from 15 residues. V lost 1 base, J lost 5 bases, and 15 bases lay in between. CDR3 DNA sequence: TGTGCCAGCAGCGTAACTCAAGTGACACAGACTGAAGCTTTCTTT. Amino acid sequence: CASSVTQVTQTEAFF. Complete variable domain (other parts from reference TRBV9 and TRBJ1-1): DSGVTQTPKHLITATGQRVTLRCSPRSGDLSVYWYQQSLDQGLQFLIQYYNGEERAKGNILERFSAQQFPDLHSELNLSSLELGDSALYFCASSVTQVTQTEAFFGQGTRLTVV.

Notes on this clone: Compared with germline, one end of the junction differs, possibly owing to a read error. The V gene is TRBV15, the J gene TRBJ1-2; TRBD1 aligns across 7 bases. Per the germline V gene, CDR1 is LNHNV and CDR2 is YYDKDF (reference sequence). The CDR3 loop spans 15 amino acids. In DNA form, the CDR3 reads TGTGCCACCAGCGGAGATCGGGGACAGTACTATGGCTACACCTTC. Translating it yields CATSGDRGQYYGYTF.

This clone occurred a few times. This chain joins TRBV18 and TRBJ1-4, with 7 nucleotides matching TRBD1. Germline CDR1 KGHSH, CDR2 LQKENI. The CDR3 has 16 amino acids. V lost 0 bases and J lost 8; bases outside the gene matches: 9. This CDR3 reads CASSPPGTGVDEKLFF. In DNA, the CDR3 is TGTGCCAGCTCACCACCAGGAACAGGGGTTGACGAAAAACTGTTTTTT.

The V call is TRBV19, the J call TRBJ2-7; no clear D. The V gene's germline CDR1 is LNHDA and CDR2 SQIVND (reference sequence). The CDR3 consists of 15 residues. The germline V and J ends were trimmed by 4 bases and 2 bases, with 15 bases remaining between them. CDR3 loop: CASSRSDPGAYEQYF. For the CDR3, the DNA is TGTGCCAGTAGTAGGTCCGACCCTGGGGCCTACGAGCAGTACTTC.

The chain couples TRBV19 to TRBJ2-7; D remains unclear. CDR1 is LNHDA and CDR2 is SQIVND in the germline V gene (reference sequence). The length of the CDR3 is 12 residues. V lost 5 bases and J 4 bases, leaving 9 bases between the germline ends. For the CDR3, the DNA is TGTGCCAGTAGTCTCACGGGTTACGAGCAGTACTTC. Amino acids: CASSLTGYEQYF. The full variable domain, completed using reference TRBV19 and TRBJ2-7, is DGGITQSPKYLFRKEGQNVTLSCEQNLNHDAMYWYRQDPGQGLRLIYYSQIVNDFQKGDIAEGYSVSREKKESFPLTVTSAQKNPTAFYLCASSLTGYEQYFGPGTRLTVT.

This clone has only a few counts. J is TRBJ1-1 and V is TRBV25-1, with D tentatively TRBD1 (5 bases). Germline assignment: CDR1 MGHDK and CDR2 SYGVNS. CDR3 length: 14 residues. V was clipped by 2 bases and J by 6 bases, with 13 bases between them. DNA of the CDR3: TGTGCCAGCAGTGAAGGAGGGGTAGGGGCTGAAGCTTTCTTT. Its protein is CASSEGGVGAEAFF.

This sequence joins TRBV7-8 and TRBJ1-3; D ambiguous. The germline gives CDR1 SGHVS, CDR2 FQNEAQ. V dropped 6 bases and J dropped 6 bases, with 12 bases sitting between them. The CDR3 extends over 13 amino acids. CDR3 DNA: TGTGCCAGCAGTCCTAAACTCGTAAACACCATATATTTT. Its translation is CASSPKLVNTIYF.

In this sample, this clone turned up a few times. The V gene is TRBV7-9, the J gene TRBJ2-1, with 8 bases fitting TRBD2. Germline CDR1 reads SEHNR; CDR2 reads FQNEAQ (reference sequence). The CDR3 contains 14 residues. Trimming removed 1 base from V and 9 bases from J; junction bases left unmatched: 5. CDR3 coding DNA: TGTGCCAGCAGCTTAGAGGGCGGGGGGACTGAGCAGTTCTTC. Translated: CASSLEGGGTEQFF.

The chain employs TRBV4-1 and TRBJ2-3; perhaps TRBD1 as D (5 bases). V was cut by 1 base and J by 0 bases, with 11 bases left in between. The CDR3 is 16 residues long. Germline V CDR1 and CDR2: MGHRA, YSYEKL. The CDR3 nucleotides read TGCGCCAGCAGCCAAGTATCCAGGGTAAGCACAGATACGCAGTATTTT. It codes for CASSQVSRVSTDTQYF.

The chain has TRBV6-1 and TRBJ1-5, with TRBD1 matching over 8 bases. J lost 12 bases, V lost 5 bases, and 12 bases had no gene match. Germline V gene data show CDR1 as MNHNS and CDR2 as SASEGT. This CDR3 comprises 14 residues. In DNA form, the CDR3 reads TGTGCCAGCAGTAACCTCCCCGGGACAGGAGACCAGCATTTT. Its translation is CASSNLPGTGDQHF.

This clone turned up a few times. The chain couples TRBV19 to TRBJ1-1; TRBD1 matches at 9 bases. The CDR3 length is 13 residues. Germline V gene lookup returns CDR1 LNHDA and CDR2 SQIVND (reference sequence). The trim removed 6 bases at V and 4 bases at J, leaving 3 bases unmatched. CDR3 bases: TGTGCCAGTAGATTACAGGGGGCCACTGAAGCTTTCTTT. Encoded protein: CASRLQGATEAFF. Drawing the rest from reference TRBV19 and TRBJ1-1, the complete variable domain is DGGITQSPKYLFRKEGQNVTLSCEQNLNHDAMYWYRQDPGQGLRLIYYSQIVNDFQKGDIAEGYSVSREKKESFPLTVTSAQKNPTAFYLCASRLQGATEAFFGQGTRLTVV.

The chain recombines TRBV30 with TRBJ2-1; the D is unclear. Trimming took off 2 bases at V and 9 bases at J, with 8 bases between the two ends. The CDR3 sequence is 11 residues long. The germline CDR1 and CDR2 sequences are GTSNPN and SVGIG (reference sequence). The CDR3, as DNA: TGTGCCTGGAGTCAGAAGGGTGAGCAGTTCTTC. Its protein is CAWSQKGEQFF.

V usage is TRBV7-3 and J usage is TRBJ2-3; D gene ambiguous. The CDR3 contains 11 residues. Germline V gives CDR1 SGHTA, CDR2 FQGTGA. V shed 4 bases and J shed 3 bases, with 2 bases lying between them. DNA of the CDR3: TGTGCCAGCAGCTCTACAGATACGCAGTATTTT. Translating it yields CASSSTDTQYF.

About this clone: At one end the junction does not follow the germline gene, possibly because of a read error. The J gene is TRBJ2-7, the V gene TRBV30, with TRBD1 matching over 7 bases. The CDR3 is 13 amino acids. Germline V gene lookup returns CDR1 GTSNPN and CDR2 SVGIG (reference sequence). The CDR3, as DNA: TGTGCCTGCATAATACAGGGGTCCTGCGAGCAGTACTTC. This sequence encodes CACIIQGSCEQYF.

This rearrangement joins TRBV6-5 to TRBJ2-5; D is uncertain. Trimming pared 6 bases from V and 7 bases from J, leaving 12 bases between. CDR3 size: 12 residues. Germline V gene data show CDR1 as MNHEY and CDR2 as SVGAGI. CDR3 nucleotide sequence: TGTGCCAGCAGGGAGACCTCAAGGACCCAGTACTTC. This translates into CASRETSRTQYF.

The V call is TRBV29-1, the J call TRBJ2-3; no definite D call. CDR1 SQVTM and CDR2 ANQGSEA come from the germline V gene. Deletions cut 4 bases from V and 2 bases from J, with 4 bases between. The CDR3 totals 11 residues. CDR3 sequence: CSVGATDTQYF. CDR3 nucleotides: TGCAGCGTTGGCGCCACAGATACGCAGTATTTT.